This T cell receptor (beta chain) was identified in a study of control samples from healthy donors and cancer patients (dated by TCRdb to between 2020 and 2021). The CDR3 sequence holds 14 residues, the cysteine and phenylalanine included. Just the 42-base CDR3 DNA is kept, in frame starting at base 1. In the germline V gene (reference sequence), CDR1 corresponds to MNHNY and CDR2 to SVGAGI. Here V drops 7 bases and J drops 0 bases, and the junction holds 6 bases not matched to any gene. The library relied on the immunoSEQ multiplex PCR assay. TCRdb carries this immuneACCESS record with in-frame sequences only. Its versions omit some clonotypes, under half of them owing to an unresolved V gene in the studies checked, with the rest unexplained. This sample has around 140,000 clones in its table, and approximately 91% of those were observed once. Of the sample, roughly 3.2% falls within the top ten clones.

For this clone: The antigen it recognizes is unknown. Qualities for individual bases were not recorded, and no much larger clone is one base off.

Source material: blood. The TCR was taken from a man under 40 in good health. The receptor chain draws on TRBV6-6 and TRBJ2-7, with 7 bases aligning to TRBD2. The nucleotide sequence is given as TGTGCCAGCATCGGCGGGGAGGGCTCCTACGAGCAGTACTTC. Protein translation: CASIGGEGSYEQYF.